The following is a TCR beta chain sequence with its context. These data belong to a study of blood T cell repertoires in COVID-19. The repertoire was sequenced with immunoSEQ multiplex PCR; TCRdb's copy has only in-frame clones and lacks some. Seen here are around 72,000 clones, about four fifths observed once, and the top ten hold 20% to 25%. The germline CDR1 and CDR2 sequences are SNHLY and FYNNEI. V gave up 7 bases and J gave up 0 bases; unmatched junction bases: 5. The CDR3 sequence is 14 residues long. Sequenced sample: peripheral blood. The chain carries TRBV2 and TRBJ1-2; 7 positions agree with TRBD1. This clonotype was obtained from a woman between 65 and 79 years old with acute or convalescent COVID-19. CDR3 in amino acids: CASTLTGTNYGYTF. CDR3 nucleotides: TGTGCCAGCACCTTGACAGGGACTAACTATGGCTACACCTTC.